These 12 T cell receptor beta chains originate from one sample sequenced in a study of blood T cell repertoires in COVID-19. The table came from immunoSEQ multiplex PCR; TCRdb's copy has only in-frame clones and leaves some out. This sample has nearly 110,000 clones, with around 78% found just once. The specimen sequenced was peripheral blood. Receptor source: a man older than 75 with COVID-19, enrolled during active disease.

This rearrangement joins TRBV27 to TRBJ1-2; D remains unclear. The CDR3 has 15 amino acids. Germline loops: CDR1 MNHEY, CDR2 SMNVEV (reference sequence). With 1 base removed from V and 0 bases from J, the gap between germline ends came to 9 bases. The CDR3 reads CASSLFASANYGYTF. The CDR3 nucleotides read TGTGCCAGCAGTTTATTTGCCTCAGCTAACTATGGCTACACCTTC.

The rearrangement links TRBV7-2 to TRBJ2-7, with TRBD2 identical over 9 bases. The germline CDR1 and CDR2 sequences are SGHTA and FQGNSA. This CDR3 is 16 amino acids long. With V trimmed by 0 bases and J by 6 bases, 9 bases remained unmatched. CDR3 amino acids: CASSLAQRGRALEQYF. The CDR3 DNA follows: TGTGCCAGCAGCTTAGCGCAACGCGGGAGGGCCCTCGAGCAGTACTTC.

This clone was picked up one time. The chain carries TRBV7-2 and TRBJ1-5, with 8 bases matching TRBD1. Germline trimming cut 5 bases from V and 1 base from J; bases unmatched to any gene: 4. Germline V gene sequence: CDR1 SGHTA, CDR2 FQGNSA. CDR3 length: 15 amino acids. CDR3 coding DNA: TGTGCCAGCAGCCCCCGGACAGGGAGCAATCAGCCCCAGCATTTT. As protein: CASSPRTGSNQPQHF.

The DNA of the CDR3 is TGTGCCAGTAGTATCGGGCGAGGGGGGGCCGGTGACACCGGGGAGCTGTTTTTT. The encoded protein is CASSIGRGGAGDTGELFF. V gene TRBV19 combines with J gene TRBJ2-2, with D maybe TRBD2 (7 bases). The CDR3 is 18 residues long. Per germline, CDR1 LNHDA and CDR2 SQIVND (reference sequence). Trimming took off 3 bases at V and 3 bases at J, with 20 bases between the two ends.

The chain uses TRBV19 and TRBJ1-5; D possibly corresponds to TRBD1 (5 bases). CDR1 and CDR2 from the germline V gene are LNHDA and SQIVND (reference sequence). V shed 0 bases and J shed 6 bases, with 12 bases lying between them. This CDR3 is built from 15 residues. The CDR3 DNA reads as TGTGCCAGTAGTATAGAGGCAGGGTATGTTCAGCCCCAGCATTTT. It yields the protein CASSIEAGYVQPQHF.

J is TRBJ1-6 and V is TRBV2; TRBD1 might be the D (6 bases). The CDR3 consists of 16 residues. V was cut by 5 bases and J by 1 base, with 12 bases left in between. Germline assignment: CDR1 SNHLY and CDR2 FYNNEI. CDR3 sequence reads: CASSYRVGSYNSPLHF. DNA for the CDR3: TGTGCCAGCAGTTACAGGGTCGGGTCCTATAATTCACCCCTCCACTTT. The variable domain in full, with the rest retrieved from reference TRBV2 and TRBJ1-6, is EPEVTQTPSHQVTQMGQEVILRCVPISNHLYFYWYRQILGQKVEFLVSFYNNEISEKSEIFDDQFSVERPDGSNFTLKIRSTKLEDSAMYFCASSYRVGSYNSPLHFGNGTRLTVT.

The table lists this clone with a count of one. This rearrangement joins TRBV30 to TRBJ1-1; unclear D gene. V was cut by 2 bases and J by 1 base, with 8 bases left in between. CDR1 GTSNPN and CDR2 SVGIG come from the germline V gene (reference sequence). The CDR3 loop spans 13 amino acids. CDR3 bases: TGTGCCTGGAGTCCCCCTAGGAACACTGAAGCTTTCTTT. Translated: CAWSPPRNTEAFF.

This chain links TRBV28 with TRBJ1-2; no clear D gene. Looked up from germline, CDR1 is MDHEN and CDR2 is SYDVKM. Trimming pared 1 base from V and 8 bases from J, leaving 17 bases between. The CDR3 loop spans 15 amino acids. CDR3 in amino acids: CASSLFGEEDWGYTF. The CDR3 region has the DNA TGTGCCAGCAGTTTATTCGGGGAGGAGGATTGGGGCTACACCTTC.

The chain joins TRBV18 to TRBJ1-2; 10 nucleotides agree with TRBD1. Germline values: CDR1 KGHSH, CDR2 LQKENI. V lost 4 bases to trimming and J lost 6 bases; unmatched junction nucleotides: 5. CDR3 length: 14 residues. The CDR3: CASSQGQGKNGYTF. As DNA, the CDR3 is TGTGCCAGCTCACAGGGACAGGGGAAGAATGGCTACACCTTC.

J is TRBJ2-3 and V is TRBV7-9; 14 bases line up with TRBD2. The CDR3 sequence is 18 residues long. Germline-derived CDR1 and CDR2 are SEHNR and FQNEAQ (reference sequence). Germline trimming cut 1 base from V and 3 bases from J; bases unmatched to any gene: 6. The CDR3 loop reads CASSLVAGLAGETDTQYF. CDR3 in DNA: TGTGCCAGCAGCTTAGTCGCGGGACTAGCGGGAGAGACAGATACGCAGTATTTT.

The rearrangement joins TRBV5-4 to TRBJ2-7; TRBD2 aligns across 10 bases. Germline CDR1 is SGHNT and CDR2 is YYREEE (reference sequence). CDR3 length: 15 amino acids. V shed 2 bases and J 11 bases; nucleotides not matched to a gene: 13. In DNA, the CDR3 is TGTGCCAGCAGCTTCCGTGGTACTAGCGGGGCGAGTGAGTACTTC. Its translation is CASSFRGTSGASEYF. Full variable domain (remainder filled in from reference TRBV5-4 and TRBJ2-7): ETGVTQSPTHLIKTRGQQVTLRCSSQSGHNTVSWYQQALGQGPQFIFQYYREEENGRGNFPPRFSGLQFPNYSSELNVNALELDDSALYLCASSFRGTSGASEYFGPGTRLTVT.

This chain connects TRBV28 to TRBJ2-3; 8 bases fit TRBD2. V shed 5 bases and J 3 bases; nucleotides not matched to a gene: 10. The CDR3 is made up of 16 amino acids. Germline lookup yields CDR1 MDHEN and CDR2 SYDVKM. CDR3 in DNA: TGTGCCAGCAGTCCCCTTAGCGGGAAAGGGACAGATACGCAGTATTTT. It yields the protein CASSPLSGKGTDTQYF.